These T cell receptor beta chains were read from a single sample in a study of T cell changes during pregnancy in multiple sclerosis. Sequenced by immunoSEQ multiplex PCR; TCRdb stores in-frame clones only, minus some. The sample carries about 79,000 clones, 93% recorded once. The material was peripheral blood, obtained in the second trimester of pregnancy. The receptors come from a female donor in good health, enrolled as a control in a pregnancy study. Both conserved end residues are part of each CDR3. The order of the fields is J gene, V gene, CDR3 protein.

j_call: TRBJ2-6
v_call: TRBV30
cdr3_aa: CAWRVQNGGANVLTF

j_call: TRBJ2-7
v_call: TRBV19
cdr3_aa: CASSPPSYEQYF

j_call: TRBJ2-1
v_call: TRBV7-9
cdr3_aa: CASSHSTSAYNEQFF

j_call: TRBJ1-1
v_call: TRBV13
cdr3_aa: CASSLETEAFF

j_call: TRBJ2-1
v_call: TRBV27
cdr3_aa: CASSLAGGGSYNEQFF

j_call: TRBJ2-1
v_call: TRBV5-1
cdr3_aa: CASSHDLTSGVYNEQFF

j_call: TRBJ1-1
v_call: TRBV10-3
cdr3_aa: CAISATGGLNTEAFF

j_call: TRBJ1-1
v_call: TRBV19
cdr3_aa: CASRWGVDAFF

j_call: TRBJ2-2
v_call: TRBV7-8
cdr3_aa: CASSSGLAGDTGELFF

j_call: TRBJ1-1
v_call: TRBV4-1
cdr3_aa: CASSRLLQGEDTEAFF

j_call: TRBJ2-1
v_call: TRBV27
cdr3_aa: CASKQGDYNEQFF

j_call: TRBJ1-1
v_call: TRBV5-1
cdr3_aa: CASSLTGDTEAFF

j_call: TRBJ1-2
v_call: TRBV9
cdr3_aa: CASSVGHDPANTF

j_call: TRBJ2-7
v_call: TRBV21-1
cdr3_aa: CASSSRRLAGAYEQYF

j_call: TRBJ1-2
v_call: TRBV7-6
cdr3_aa: CASSLSGATTPNYGYTF

j_call: TRBJ2-2
v_call: TRBV19
cdr3_aa: CASSRQGNTGELFF

j_call: TRBJ2-7
v_call: TRBV9
cdr3_aa: CASSVEGGEQYF

j_call: TRBJ2-3
v_call: TRBV4-1
cdr3_aa: CASSRTGFQDTQYF

j_call: TRBJ1-3
v_call: TRBV4-1
cdr3_aa: CASSQVWRSPPSTIYF

j_call: TRBJ2-2
v_call: TRBV5-4
cdr3_aa: CASSKLTGGWWTGELFF

j_call: TRBJ2-5
v_call: TRBV30
cdr3_aa: CAWSVLGTGQTQYF

j_call: TRBJ1-1
v_call: TRBV5-1
cdr3_aa: CASSLEPGNTEAFF

j_call: TRBJ1-1
v_call: TRBV5-4
cdr3_aa: CASSLGTGGITEAFF

j_call: TRBJ1-2
v_call: TRBV30
cdr3_aa: CAWSGGQRIF

j_call: TRBJ2-2
v_call: TRBV6-1
cdr3_aa: CASSATANTGELFF

j_call: TRBJ2-3
v_call: TRBV9
cdr3_aa: CASSGLPASSATDTQYF

j_call: TRBJ2-7
v_call: TRBV4-2
cdr3_aa: CASSQVGTRASYEQYF

j_call: TRBJ1-2
v_call: TRBV4-3
cdr3_aa: CASSQELGSMGYTF

j_call: TRBJ1-5
v_call: TRBV7-2
cdr3_aa: CASSYRDRINQPQHF

j_call: TRBJ1-1
v_call: TRBV7-3
cdr3_aa: CASSLDPGARTEAFF

j_call: TRBJ1-3
v_call: TRBV4-3
cdr3_aa: CASSQSTGGSGNTIYF

j_call: TRBJ1-2
v_call: TRBV4-3
cdr3_aa: CASSQEGDRGSCTF

j_call: TRBJ1-2
v_call: TRBV10-3
cdr3_aa: CAISVSPGDGYTF

j_call: TRBJ2-3
v_call: TRBV19
cdr3_aa: CASRTLGERGGTDTQYF

j_call: TRBJ1-4
v_call: TRBV18
cdr3_aa: CASSPRKEGTTNEKLFF

j_call: TRBJ1-2
v_call: TRBV4-3
cdr3_aa: CASSQDRSGIGYTF

j_call: TRBJ2-6
v_call: TRBV30
cdr3_aa: CAWSVFWVGADSGANVLTF

j_call: TRBJ1-2
v_call: TRBV30
cdr3_aa: CAWSYAQGLGYTF

j_call: TRBJ2-5
v_call: TRBV18
cdr3_aa: CASSPPDRALQETQYF

j_call: TRBJ2-2
v_call: TRBV5-1
cdr3_aa: CASSLTPRRGGGTGELFF

j_call: TRBJ2-5
v_call: TRBV27
cdr3_aa: CASSLAGGSQYF

j_call: TRBJ1-5
v_call: TRBV19
cdr3_aa: CASTLKGTGGSNQPQHF

j_call: TRBJ1-3
v_call: TRBV29-1
cdr3_aa: CSVEEENDSGNTIYF

j_call: TRBJ1-3
v_call: TRBV15
cdr3_aa: CATSRSETRRSGNTIYF

j_call: TRBJ1-4
v_call: TRBV7-9
cdr3_aa: CASSSRGPDEKLFF

j_call: TRBJ2-7
v_call: TRBV19
cdr3_aa: CASSIGGPSYEQYF

j_call: TRBJ2-1
v_call: TRBV7-9
cdr3_aa: CASSFRNEQFF

j_call: TRBJ2-1
v_call: TRBV4-2
cdr3_aa: CASSQDSWARSYNEQFF

j_call: TRBJ2-3
v_call: TRBV9
cdr3_aa: CASSVTGSTDTQYF

j_call: TRBJ2-3
v_call: TRBV6-4
cdr3_aa: CASSDSTSGETDTQYF